Sequencing of this T cell receptor (beta chain) was carried out in a study of beta chain features in type 1 diabetes. The authors reverse transcribed all of the isolated RNA, so sequencing captured expressed TCRB transcripts. Naive, central memory and regulatory T cell samples produced a mean of approximately 4 million reads. Some clones are missing from TCRdb's copy, which holds only in-frame ones; the method was immunoSEQ multiplex PCR. The sample has about 640,000 clones, around an eighth seen once. A sort by CD45RO/CCR7/CD25/CD127/CD95/CD27 yielded CD4+ naive, central memory, regulatory and stem cell-like memory cells. The study's findings and limits: Shortening of TCRB CDR3s, moderate but significant, appeared in all four CD4+ subsets of Type 1 diabetes patients.

This clone was seen only a few times. The antigen remains unidentified. V was shortened by 4 bases and J by 6 bases, with 9 bases between the two germline ends. The length of the CDR3 is 13 residues. Per germline, CDR1 SGHVS and CDR2 FQNEAQ. The chain couples TRBV7-8 to TRBJ1-4; D is perhaps TRBD1 (5 bases). The receptor's source is a man aged 30 to 39 with type 1 diabetes. The sequencing sample was made of naive CD4+ T cells from blood. The CDR3 sequence is CASSWGRDEKLFF. Written as DNA, the CDR3 is TGTGCCAGCAGCTGGGGCCGCGATGAAAAACTGTTTTTT.